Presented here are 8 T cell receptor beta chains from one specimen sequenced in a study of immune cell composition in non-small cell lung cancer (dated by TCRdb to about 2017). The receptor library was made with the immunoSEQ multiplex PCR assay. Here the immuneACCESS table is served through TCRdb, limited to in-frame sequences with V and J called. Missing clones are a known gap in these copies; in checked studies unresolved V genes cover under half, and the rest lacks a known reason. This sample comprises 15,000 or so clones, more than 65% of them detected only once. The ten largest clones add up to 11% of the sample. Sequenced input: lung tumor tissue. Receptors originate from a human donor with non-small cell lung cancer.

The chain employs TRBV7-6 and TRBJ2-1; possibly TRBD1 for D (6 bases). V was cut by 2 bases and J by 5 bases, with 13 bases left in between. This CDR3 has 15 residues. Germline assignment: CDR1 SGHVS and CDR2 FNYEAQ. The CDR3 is CASSLIAGTNNEQFF. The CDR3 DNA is TGTGCCAGCAGCTTAATCGCCGGGACAAACAATGAGCAGTTCTTC. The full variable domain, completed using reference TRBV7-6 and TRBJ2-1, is GAGVSQSPRYKVTKRGQDVALRCDPISGHVSLYWYRQALGQGPEFLTYFNYEAQQDKSGLPNDRFSAERPEGSISTLTIQRTEQRDSAMYRCASSLIAGTNNEQFFGPGTRLTVL.

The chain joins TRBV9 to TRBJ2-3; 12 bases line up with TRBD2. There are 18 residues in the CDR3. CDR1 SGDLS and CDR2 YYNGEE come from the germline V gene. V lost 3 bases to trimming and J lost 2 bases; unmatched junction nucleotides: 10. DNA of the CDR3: TGTGCCAGCAGCGACCTGATCCGACTAGCGGGGGACACAGATACGCAGTATTTT. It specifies CASSDLIRLAGDTDTQYF.

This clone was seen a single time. The CDR3 spells CASSLRGSGNIQYF. DNA for the CDR3: TGTGCCAGCAGTTTAAGGGGATCGGGGAACATTCAGTACTTC. The chain carries TRBV28 and TRBJ2-4; D tentatively fits TRBD1 or TRBD2 (5 bases each). V dropped 2 bases and J dropped 7 bases, with 12 bases sitting between them. The CDR3 consists of 14 residues. CDR1 is MDHEN and CDR2 is SYDVKM in the germline V gene.

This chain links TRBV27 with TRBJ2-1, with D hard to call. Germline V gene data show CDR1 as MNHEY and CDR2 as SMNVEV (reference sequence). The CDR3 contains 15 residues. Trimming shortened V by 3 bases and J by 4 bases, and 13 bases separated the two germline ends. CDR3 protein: CASSFSSDPYNEQFF. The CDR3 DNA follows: TGTGCCAGCAGTTTCTCCAGCGACCCGTACAATGAGCAGTTCTTC.

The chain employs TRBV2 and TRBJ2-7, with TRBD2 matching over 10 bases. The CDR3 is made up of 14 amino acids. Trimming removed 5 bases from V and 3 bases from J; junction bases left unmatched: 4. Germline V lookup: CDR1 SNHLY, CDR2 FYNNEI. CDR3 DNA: TGTGCCAGCAGTCGGACTAGCGGAGTCTACGAGCAGTACTTC. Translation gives CASSRTSGVYEQYF.

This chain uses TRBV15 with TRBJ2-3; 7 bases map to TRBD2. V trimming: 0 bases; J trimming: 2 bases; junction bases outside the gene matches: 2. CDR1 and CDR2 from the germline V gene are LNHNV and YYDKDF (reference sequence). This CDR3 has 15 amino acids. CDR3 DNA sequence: TGTGCCACCAGCAGAGATGGGACTATCACAGATACGCAGTATTTT. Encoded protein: CATSRDGTITDTQYF.

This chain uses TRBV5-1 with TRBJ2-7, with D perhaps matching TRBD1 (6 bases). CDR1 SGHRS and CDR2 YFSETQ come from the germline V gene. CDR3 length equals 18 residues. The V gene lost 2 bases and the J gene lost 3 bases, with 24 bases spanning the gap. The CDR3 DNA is TGCGCCAGCAGCTTAACAACAGGGTCCCCTGGAGTTGTCTACGAGCAGTACTTC. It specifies CASSLTTGSPGVVYEQYF.

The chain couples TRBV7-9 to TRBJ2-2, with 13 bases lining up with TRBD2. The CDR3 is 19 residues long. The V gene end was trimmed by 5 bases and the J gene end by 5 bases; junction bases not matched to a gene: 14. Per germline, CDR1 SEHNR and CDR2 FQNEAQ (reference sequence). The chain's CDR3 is CASSPPFTSGRARTGELFF. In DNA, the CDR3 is TGTGCCAGCAGCCCCCCTTTTACTAGCGGGAGGGCCAGGACCGGGGAGCTGTTTTTT. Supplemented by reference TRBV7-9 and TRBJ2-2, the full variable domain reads DTGVSQNPRHKITKRGQNVTFRCDPISEHNRLYWYRQTLGQGPEFLTYFQNEAQLEKSRLLSDRFSAERPKGSFSTLEIQRTEQGDSAMYLCASSPPFTSGRARTGELFFGEGSRLTVL.